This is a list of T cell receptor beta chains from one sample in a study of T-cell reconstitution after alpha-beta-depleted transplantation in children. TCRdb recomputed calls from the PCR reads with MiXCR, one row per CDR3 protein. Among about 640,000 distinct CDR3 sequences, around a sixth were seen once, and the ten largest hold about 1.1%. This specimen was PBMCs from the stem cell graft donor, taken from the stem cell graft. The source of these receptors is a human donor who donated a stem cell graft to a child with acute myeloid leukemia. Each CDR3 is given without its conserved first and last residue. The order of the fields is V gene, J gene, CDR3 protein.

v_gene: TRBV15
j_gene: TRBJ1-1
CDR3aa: ATSNTRTLNTEAF

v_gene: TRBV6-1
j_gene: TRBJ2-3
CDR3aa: ASSEEGPPQY

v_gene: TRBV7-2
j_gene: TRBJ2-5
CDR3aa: ASSLAVVAGQETQY

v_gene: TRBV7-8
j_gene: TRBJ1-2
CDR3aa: ASSAARDTSLNYGYT

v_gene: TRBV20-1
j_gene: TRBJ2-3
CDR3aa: SARGGAGEY

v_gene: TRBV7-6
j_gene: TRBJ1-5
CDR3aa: ASSLGRWASNQPQH

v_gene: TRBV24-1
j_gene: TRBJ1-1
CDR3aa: ATSDSRTEDLNTEAF

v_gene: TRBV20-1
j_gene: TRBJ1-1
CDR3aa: SVRSGVGYPTEAF

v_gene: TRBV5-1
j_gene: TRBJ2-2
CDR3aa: ASSLDTTGDNGELF

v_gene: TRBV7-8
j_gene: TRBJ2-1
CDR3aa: ASSLAGTSGYNEQF

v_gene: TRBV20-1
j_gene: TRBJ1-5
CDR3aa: SAQVTGGNQPQH

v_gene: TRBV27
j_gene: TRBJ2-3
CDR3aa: ASSLPTSGRGTQY

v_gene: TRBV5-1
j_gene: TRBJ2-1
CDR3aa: ASSWDGAGDREQF

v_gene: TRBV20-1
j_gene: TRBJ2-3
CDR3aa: SASLRGGQDTQY